This T cell receptor (beta chain) emerged from a study of blood T cells in healthy people across ages. Findings of the study overall: Diversity estimated from one million T cells was considered an underestimate. Measured against age, TCR beta diversity per million T cells decreased in a roughly linear manner.

Combining a sample-barcoded 5' primer with a J-beta primer mix, a second PCR ran for about 7 to 11 cycles. TCRdb called the 5' RACE reads again in MiXCR, with one record for every CDR3 protein. The sample yields 800,000 to 950,000 distinct CDR3 sequences, roughly 28% seen once. The V gene's germline CDR1 is SGHVS and CDR2 FQNEAQ. The CDR3 sequence is 16 residues long. V gave up 1 base and J gave up 4 bases, with 16 bases separating them. Isolation yielded PBMCs, at least 6.5 million per sample, in every case. About this clonotype itself: Its specificity is not known.

A further study also used this sample, focusing on T cells of mothers and their children.

The chain has TRBV7-8 and TRBJ1-2; D is unclear. The sequence derives from a woman aged 40 to 50 in good health. The sample consisted of blood. For the CDR3, the DNA is TGTGCCAGCAGCTTAGGGGCAGCGCCGGGAGGCTATGGCTACACCTTC. It specifies CASSLGAAPGGYGYTF.